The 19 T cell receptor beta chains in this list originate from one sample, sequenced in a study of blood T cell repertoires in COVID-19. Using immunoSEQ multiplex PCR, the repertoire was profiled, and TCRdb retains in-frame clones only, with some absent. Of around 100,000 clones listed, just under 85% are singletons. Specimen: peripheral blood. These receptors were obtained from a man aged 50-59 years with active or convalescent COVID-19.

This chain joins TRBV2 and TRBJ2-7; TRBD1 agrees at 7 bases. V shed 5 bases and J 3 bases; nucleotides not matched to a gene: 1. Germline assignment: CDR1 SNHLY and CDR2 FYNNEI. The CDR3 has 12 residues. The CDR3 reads CASSWDSYEQYF. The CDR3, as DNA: TGTGCCAGCAGTTGGGACAGCTACGAGCAGTACTTC.

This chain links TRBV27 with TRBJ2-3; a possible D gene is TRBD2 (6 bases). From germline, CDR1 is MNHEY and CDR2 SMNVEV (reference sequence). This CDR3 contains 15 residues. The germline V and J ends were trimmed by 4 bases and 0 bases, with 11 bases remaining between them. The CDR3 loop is CASSWRDPSTDTQYF. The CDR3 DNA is TGTGCCAGCAGTTGGCGGGACCCTAGCACAGATACGCAGTATTTT.

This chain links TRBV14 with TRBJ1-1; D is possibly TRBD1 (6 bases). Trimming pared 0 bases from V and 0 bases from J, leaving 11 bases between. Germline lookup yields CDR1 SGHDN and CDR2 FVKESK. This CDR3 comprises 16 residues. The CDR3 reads CASSQDLGTMNTEAFF. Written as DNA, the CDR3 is TGTGCCAGCAGCCAAGATCTTGGGACAATGAACACTGAAGCTTTCTTT.

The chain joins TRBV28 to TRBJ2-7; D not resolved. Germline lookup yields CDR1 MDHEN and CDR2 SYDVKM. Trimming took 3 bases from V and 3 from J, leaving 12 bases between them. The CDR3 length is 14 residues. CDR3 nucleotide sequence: TGTGCCAGCAGTTTCCACGACATTTTCTACGAGCAGTACTTC. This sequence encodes CASSFHDIFYEQYF.

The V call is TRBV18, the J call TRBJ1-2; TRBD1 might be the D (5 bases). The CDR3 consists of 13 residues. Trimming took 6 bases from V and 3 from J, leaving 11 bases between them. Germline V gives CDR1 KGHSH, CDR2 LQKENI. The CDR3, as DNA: TGTGCCAGCTCTAAGGGGAAGGACTATGGCTACACCTTC. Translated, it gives CASSKGKDYGYTF.

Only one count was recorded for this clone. CDR3 nucleotide sequence: TGTGCCAGTACCGGCGGGCAGTACTTC. It is translated as CASTGGQYF. The rearrangement uses TRBV19 and TRBJ2-7, with D unresolved. The CDR3 spans 9 residues. CDR1 and CDR2 (germline): LNHDA, SQIVND (reference sequence). The V end was cut by 7 bases, the J end by 9 bases, with 7 bases between.

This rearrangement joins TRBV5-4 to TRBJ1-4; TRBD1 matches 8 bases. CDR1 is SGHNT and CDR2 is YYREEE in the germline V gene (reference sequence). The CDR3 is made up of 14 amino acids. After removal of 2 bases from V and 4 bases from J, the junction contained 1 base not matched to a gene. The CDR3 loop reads CASSLQGGNEKLFF. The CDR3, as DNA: TGTGCCAGCAGCTTACAGGGGGGTAATGAAAAACTGTTTTTT.

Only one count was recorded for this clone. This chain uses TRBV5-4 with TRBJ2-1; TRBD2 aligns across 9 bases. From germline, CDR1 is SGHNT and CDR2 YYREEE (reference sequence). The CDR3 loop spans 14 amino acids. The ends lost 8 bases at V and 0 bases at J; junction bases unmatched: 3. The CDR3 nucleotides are TGTGCCAGTCATAGCGGGAGCTCCTACAATGAGCAGTTCTTC. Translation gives CASHSGSSYNEQFF.

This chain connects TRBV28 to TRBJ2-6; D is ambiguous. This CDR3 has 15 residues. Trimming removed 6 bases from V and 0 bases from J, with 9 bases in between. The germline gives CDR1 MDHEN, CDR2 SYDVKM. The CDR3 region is CASRAGPSGANVLTF. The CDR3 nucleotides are TGTGCCAGCAGGGCAGGTCCCTCTGGGGCCAACGTCCTGACTTTC.

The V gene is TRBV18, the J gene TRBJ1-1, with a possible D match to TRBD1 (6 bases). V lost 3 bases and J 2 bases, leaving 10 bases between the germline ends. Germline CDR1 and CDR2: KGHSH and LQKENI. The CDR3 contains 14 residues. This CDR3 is CASSPRQVNTEAFF. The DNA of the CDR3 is TGTGCCAGCTCACCCCGACAGGTTAACACTGAAGCTTTCTTT. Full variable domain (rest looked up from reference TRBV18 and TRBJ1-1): NAGVMQNPRHLVRRRGQEARLRCSPMKGHSHVYWYRQLPEEGLKFMVYLQKENIIDESGMPKERFSAEFPKEGPSILRIQQVVRGDSAAYFCASSPRQVNTEAFFGQGTRLTVV.

The CDR3 coding sequence is TGTGCCAGGAACAGGGGATCGAACACTGAAGCTTTCTTT. It encodes CARNRGSNTEAFF. The chain employs TRBV24-1 and TRBJ1-1; 7 nucleotides align to TRBD1. Germline CDR1 reads KGHDR; CDR2 reads SFDVKD. The CDR3 extends over 13 amino acids. J was trimmed by 1 base and V by 11 bases; bases with no gene match: 6.

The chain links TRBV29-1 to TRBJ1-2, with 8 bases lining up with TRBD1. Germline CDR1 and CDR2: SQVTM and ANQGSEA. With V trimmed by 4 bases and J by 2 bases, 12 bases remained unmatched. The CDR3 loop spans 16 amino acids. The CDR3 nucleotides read TGCAGCGTTGTGGGGCCGCAGGGGGCTTCGAACTATGGCTACACCTTC. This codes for CSVVGPQGASNYGYTF.

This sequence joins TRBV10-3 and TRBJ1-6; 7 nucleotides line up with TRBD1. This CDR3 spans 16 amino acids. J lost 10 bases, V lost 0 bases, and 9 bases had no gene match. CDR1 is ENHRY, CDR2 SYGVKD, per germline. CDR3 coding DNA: TGTGCCATCAGTGAGTCGGGAAACAGGGGAGGATCACCCCTCCACTTT. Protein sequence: CAISESGNRGGSPLHF.

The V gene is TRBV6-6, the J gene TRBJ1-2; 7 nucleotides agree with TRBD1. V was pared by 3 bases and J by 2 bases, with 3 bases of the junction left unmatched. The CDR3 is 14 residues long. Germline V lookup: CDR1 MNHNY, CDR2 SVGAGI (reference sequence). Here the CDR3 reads CASSYTQGNYGYTF. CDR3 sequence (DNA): TGTGCCAGCAGTTATACACAGGGGAACTATGGCTACACCTTC.

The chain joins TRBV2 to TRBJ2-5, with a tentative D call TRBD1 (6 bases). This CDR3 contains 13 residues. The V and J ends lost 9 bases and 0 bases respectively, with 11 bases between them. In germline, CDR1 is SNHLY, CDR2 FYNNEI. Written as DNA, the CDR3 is TGTGCCAGTACTACAGGGAACCAAGAGACCCAGTACTTC. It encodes CASTTGNQETQYF.

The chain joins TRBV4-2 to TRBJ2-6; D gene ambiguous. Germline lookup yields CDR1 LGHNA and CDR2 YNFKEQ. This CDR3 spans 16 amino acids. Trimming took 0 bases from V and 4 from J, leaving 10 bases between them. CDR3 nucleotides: TGTGCCAGCAGCCAAGAAGGCGGCGCCGGGGCCAACGTCCTGACTTTC. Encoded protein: CASSQEGGAGANVLTF.

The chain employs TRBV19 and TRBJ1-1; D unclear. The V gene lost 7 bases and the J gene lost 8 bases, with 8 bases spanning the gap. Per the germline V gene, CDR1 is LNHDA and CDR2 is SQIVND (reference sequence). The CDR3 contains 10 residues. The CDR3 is CASIGREAFF. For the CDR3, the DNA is TGTGCCAGTATCGGCAGGGAAGCTTTCTTT.

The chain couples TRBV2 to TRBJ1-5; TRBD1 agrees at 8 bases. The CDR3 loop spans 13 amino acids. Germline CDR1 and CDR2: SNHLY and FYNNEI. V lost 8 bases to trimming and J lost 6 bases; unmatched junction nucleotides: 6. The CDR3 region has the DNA TGTGCCAGCGGGAACAGGGGGGGTCAGCCCCAGCATTTT. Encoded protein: CASGNRGGQPQHF. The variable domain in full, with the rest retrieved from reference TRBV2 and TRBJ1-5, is EPEVTQTPSHQVTQMGQEVILRCVPISNHLYFYWYRQILGQKVEFLVSFYNNEISEKSEIFDDQFSVERPDGSNFTLKIRSTKLEDSAMYFCASGNRGGQPQHFGDGTRLSIL.

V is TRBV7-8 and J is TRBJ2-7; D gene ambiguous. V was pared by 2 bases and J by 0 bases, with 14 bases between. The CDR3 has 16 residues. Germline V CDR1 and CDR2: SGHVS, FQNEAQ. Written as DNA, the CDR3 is TGTGCCAGCAGCTTACGCTCTGAACTAAACTCCTACGAGCAGTACTTC. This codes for CASSLRSELNSYEQYF.